The 16 T cell receptor beta chains below all came from one sample that was sequenced in a study of blood T cells in healthy people across ages. Using a J-beta primer mix together with a sample-barcoded 5' primer, a second PCR was run for roughly 6 to 12 cycles. TCRdb processed the 5' RACE reads anew with MiXCR; each CDR3 protein has one entry. The sample lists roughly 930,000 distinct CDR3 sequences; 48% were seen once. The sample comprised blood. The receptors stem from a man younger than 40 in good health.

This clonotype was found a few times. The V gene is TRBV29-1, the J gene TRBJ1-5; no clear D gene. The CDR3 is made up of 12 amino acids. Germline assignment: CDR1 SQVTM and CDR2 ANQGSEA. V dropped 6 bases and J dropped 4 bases, with 10 bases sitting between them. The CDR3 sequence: CSVGRGNQPQHF. The CDR3 DNA is TGCAGCGTCGGACGGGGAAATCAGCCCCAGCATTTT.

The chain couples TRBV3-1 to TRBJ1-2; no clear D gene. This CDR3 contains 14 residues. Trimming stripped 1 base from V and 5 bases from J, with 11 bases between. The V gene's germline CDR1 is LGHDT and CDR2 YNNKEL (reference sequence). The CDR3 region has the DNA TGTGCCAGCAGCCAAGTTACGGCAGCTTATGGCTACACCTTC. Translation gives CASSQVTAAYGYTF. Based on the CDR3 plus reference TRBV3-1 and TRBJ1-2, the full variable domain is DTAVSQTPKYLVTQMGNDKSIKCEQNLGHDTMYWYKQDSKKFLKIMFSYNNKELIINETVPNRFSPKSPDKAHLNLHINSLELGDSAVYFCASSQVTAAYGYTFGSGTRLTVV.

This clonotype was counted only a few times. The J gene is TRBJ1-2, the V gene TRBV6-1, with D possibly being TRBD1 (5 bases). V lost 0 bases, J lost 7 bases, and 18 bases lay in between. CDR1 is MNHNS and CDR2 is SASEGT in the germline V gene. The CDR3 extends over 16 amino acids. Here the CDR3 reads CASSEAGGGVYGGYTF. CDR3 coding DNA: TGTGCCAGCAGTGAAGCGGGAGGAGGGGTATATGGTGGCTACACCTTC.

The genes are TRBV6-1 and TRBJ2-7; tentative D call: TRBD1 (5 bases). The CDR3 extends over 13 amino acids. CDR1 and CDR2 (germline): MNHNS, SASEGT. V was shortened by 6 bases and J by 2 bases, with 11 bases between the two germline ends. The CDR3 protein is CASRIRDPYEQYF. DNA for the CDR3: TGTGCCAGCAGGATCAGGGATCCCTACGAGCAGTACTTC.

The chain links TRBV27 to TRBJ1-2, with TRBD1 as a possible D gene (6 bases). The germline V and J ends were trimmed by 5 bases and 2 bases, with 18 bases remaining between them. The CDR3 is made up of 16 amino acids. CDR1 MNHEY and CDR2 SMNVEV come from the germline V gene (reference sequence). The CDR3 region is CASSPSPIGGNYGYTF. The CDR3 DNA reads as TGTGCCAGCAGTCCGTCCCCTATAGGGGGAAACTATGGCTACACCTTC.

This clonotype was picked up a small number of times. This chain links TRBV14 with TRBJ2-1, with 9 nucleotides matching TRBD1. Germline V gene data show CDR1 as SGHDN and CDR2 as FVKESK. This CDR3 spans 15 amino acids. With V trimmed by 4 bases and J by 3 bases, 4 bases remained unmatched. DNA of the CDR3: TGTGCCAGCAGCCCTCTGACAGGGGGCTACAATGAGCAGTTCTTC. The encoded protein is CASSPLTGGYNEQFF.

This chain joins TRBV3-1 and TRBJ2-3, with 12 bases aligning to TRBD1. Germline CDR1 reads LGHDT; CDR2 reads YNNKEL (reference sequence). V lost 4 bases and J lost 5; bases outside the gene matches: 4. This CDR3 has 15 amino acids. The CDR3 DNA reads TGTGCCAGCAGCCCGGGGACAGGGGGCGGAGATACGCAGTATTTT. This codes for CASSPGTGGGDTQYF.

This rearrangement joins TRBV3-1 to TRBJ2-1; TRBD1 is a possible D gene (6 bases). Between the trimmed V and J ends, which lost 0 bases and 12 bases, there was a span of 21 bases. Germline V gene lookup returns CDR1 LGHDT and CDR2 YNNKEL (reference sequence). CDR3 size: 16 residues. The CDR3 bases are TGTGCCAGCAGCCAAGAAGGGGGAGTGACAGGTCGGGGGCAGTTCTTC. Translating it yields CASSQEGGVTGRGQFF.

The chain joins TRBV6-6 to TRBJ2-7; D is perhaps TRBD2 (5 bases). The germline CDR1 and CDR2 sequences are MNHNY and SVGAGI (reference sequence). Trimming pared 5 bases from V and 4 bases from J, leaving 15 bases between. The CDR3 totals 14 residues. The chain's CDR3 is CASSPPGSRYEQYF. In DNA form, the CDR3 reads TGTGCCAGCAGTCCCCCGGGGTCTCGGTACGAGCAGTACTTC.

The J gene is TRBJ2-3, the V gene TRBV7-2; D not resolved. In germline, CDR1 is SGHTA, CDR2 FQGNSA. This CDR3 comprises 14 residues. V dropped 2 bases and J dropped 10 bases, with 16 bases sitting between them. The CDR3 nucleotides read TGTGCCAGCAGCTTAAGGGCCCGCCCGGATCCGCAGTATTTT. The encoded protein is CASSLRARPDPQYF. The whole variable domain, filled in from reference TRBV7-2 and TRBJ2-3, reads GAGVSQSPSNKVTEKGKDVELRCDPISGHTALYWYRQSLGQGLEFLIYFQGNSAPDKSGLPSDRFSAERTGGSVSTLTIQRTQQEDSAVYLCASSLRARPDPQYFGPGTRLTVL.

This clonotype was observed many times. This chain connects TRBV7-2 to TRBJ2-7; TRBD2 is a possible D gene (5 bases). Germline assignment: CDR1 SGHTA and CDR2 FQGNSA. The CDR3 contains 14 residues. Trimming shortened V by 1 base and J by 3 bases, and 10 bases separated the two germline ends. The CDR3 DNA reads as TGTGCCAGCAGCTTAGAACGGGGATACTACGAGCAGTACTTC. Translation: CASSLERGYYEQYF.

The V gene is TRBV7-2, the J gene TRBJ2-1; 9 bases are a match to TRBD1. The germline CDR1 and CDR2 sequences are SGHTA and FQGNSA. The CDR3 loop spans 16 amino acids. After removal of 5 bases from V and 4 bases from J, the junction contained 9 bases not matched to a gene. The CDR3 region has the DNA TGTGCCAGCAGCACCTCGGACAGGGGTATATACAATGAGCAGTTCTTC. Amino acids: CASSTSDRGIYNEQFF.

This clonotype came up a few times. The J gene is TRBJ2-1, the V gene TRBV7-2; no reliable D call. This CDR3 is 14 amino acids long. Germline V CDR1 and CDR2: SGHTA, FQGNSA. V was trimmed by 10 bases and J by 4 bases, leaving 17 bases between them. The CDR3 coding sequence is TGTGCCACCCTGAGGCAGCAATCTTACAATGAGCAGTTCTTC. Protein product: CATLRQQSYNEQFF.

This clonotype was detected a few times. The chain uses TRBV27 and TRBJ1-4, with unresolved D. The germline V and J ends were trimmed by 8 bases and 0 bases, with 22 bases remaining between them. The CDR3 is made up of 18 amino acids. Germline loops: CDR1 MNHEY, CDR2 SMNVEV (reference sequence). This CDR3 is CASGGSRAPTATNEKLFF. The CDR3 coding sequence is TGTGCCAGCGGAGGGTCAAGGGCACCTACCGCAACTAATGAAAAACTGTTTTTT.

This clonotype was seen many times. The chain links TRBV6-1 to TRBJ2-7; 8 bases align to TRBD2. The CDR3 is 15 amino acids. CDR1 MNHNS and CDR2 SASEGT come from the germline V gene. The junction had 5 bases not matched to a gene; V was cut back by 0 bases and J by 4 bases. CDR3 sequence (DNA): TGTGCCAGCAGTGAAGCTCTCGGGGGGGCTTACGAGCAGTACTTC. The encoded protein is CASSEALGGAYEQYF.

This clonotype was detected a few times. This chain connects TRBV7-6 to TRBJ2-5, with TRBD2 matching over 12 bases. Germline V gene data show CDR1 as SGHVS and CDR2 as FNYEAQ. The V and J ends lost 5 bases and 2 bases, in that order; junction bases with no gene match: 9. This CDR3 comprises 17 residues. CDR3 sequence reads: CASSPRLAGELQETQYF. The CDR3 DNA reads TGTGCCAGCAGCCCTCGACTAGCGGGGGAACTACAAGAGACCCAGTACTTC.